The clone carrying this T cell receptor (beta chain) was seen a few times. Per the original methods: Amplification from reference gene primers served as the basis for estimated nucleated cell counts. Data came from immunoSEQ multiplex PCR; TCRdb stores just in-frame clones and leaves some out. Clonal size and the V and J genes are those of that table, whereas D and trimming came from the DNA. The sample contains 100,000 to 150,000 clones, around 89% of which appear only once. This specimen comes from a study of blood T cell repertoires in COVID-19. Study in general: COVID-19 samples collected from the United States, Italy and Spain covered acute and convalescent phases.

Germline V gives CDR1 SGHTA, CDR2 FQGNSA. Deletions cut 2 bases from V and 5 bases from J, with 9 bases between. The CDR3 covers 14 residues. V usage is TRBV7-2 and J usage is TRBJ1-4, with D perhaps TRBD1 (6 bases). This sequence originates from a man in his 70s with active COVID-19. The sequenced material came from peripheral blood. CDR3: CASSLSGANEKLFF. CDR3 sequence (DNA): TGTGCCAGCAGCTTATCAGGGGCGAATGAAAAACTGTTTTTT.